The 7 T cell receptor beta chains presented below share a single source sample, sequenced in a study of T cells in Graves' hyperthyroidism and ophthalmopathy. The TCR beta CDR3 regions underwent amplification using RNA transcripts as the source. RT-PCR in the first round (using the HTBI primer set) targeted the TCR CDR3. One entry per CDR3 protein results from TCRdb running MiXCR on the multiplex PCR reads. The data show fewer than 350,000 distinct CDR3 sequences, roughly 13% seen once. The material sequenced was blood. The receptors were gathered from a woman between 40 and 50 years old with Graves' hyperthyroidism.

Many counts were recorded for this clonotype. The V and J genes are TRBV2 and TRBJ1-1, with D perhaps TRBD1 (5 bases). This CDR3 has 15 amino acids. V lost 3 bases and J lost 2, with 13 bases in between. The germline V gene has CDR1 SNHLY and CDR2 FYNNEI. Here the CDR3 reads CASSEGQTLNTEAFF. The CDR3 DNA follows: TGTGCCAGCAGTGAGGGGCAGACCCTAAACACTGAAGCTTTCTTT.

This clonotype showed up just a few times. The chain links TRBV14 to TRBJ2-3; a weak D match, TRBD1 (6 bases). V dropped 1 base and J dropped 14 bases, with 13 bases sitting between them. The germline CDR1 and CDR2 sequences are SGHDN and FVKESK. The CDR3 length is 12 residues. The CDR3 here is CASSQAPDRRYF. The CDR3 DNA reads as TGTGCCAGCAGCCAAGCTCCAGACAGGAGGTATTTT.

The V and J genes are TRBV6-2 or TRBV6-3 and TRBJ2-7, with 10 bases matching TRBD1. The CDR3 is 15 residues long. The germline V gene has CDR1 MNHEY and CDR2 SVGEGT. V lost 6 bases and J lost 7; bases outside the gene matches: 12. The CDR3 protein is CASRTGTGAPYEQYF. The CDR3 DNA reads as TGTGCCAGCAGAACCGGGACAGGGGCGCCATATGAGCAGTACTTC.

A note on this clonotype: A much larger clonotype is one base distant, so this may be a read error. J is TRBJ2-1 and V is TRBV6-2 or TRBV6-3; possible D gene TRBD2, 5 bases. The CDR3 contains 13 residues. Germline CDR1 MNHEY, CDR2 SVGEGT. The CDR3 sequence: CAGSYGLANEQFF. CDR3 in DNA: TGTGCCGGCAGTTACGGCCTAGCAAATGAGCAGTTCTTC.

The chain employs TRBV19 and TRBJ1-4; D is uncertain. The V end lost 4 bases, the J end lost 3 bases, and 9 bases lay between the germline ends. Germline lookup yields CDR1 LNHDA and CDR2 SQIVND (reference sequence). The CDR3 has 14 amino acids. CDR3 DNA: TGTGCCAGTAGTACCGAAGGAGCTAATGAAAAACTGTTTTTT. Translated: CASSTEGANEKLFF.

This chain connects TRBV20-1 to TRBJ2-7, with TRBD1 identical over 7 bases. CDR1 and CDR2 (germline): DFQATT, SNEGSKA (reference sequence). The trim removed 2 bases at V and 7 bases at J, leaving 11 bases unmatched. The length of the CDR3 is 14 residues. CDR3 bases: TGCAGTGCTAGAACCACAGGGGCCCTACCGGAGCAGTACTTC. Its protein product is CSARTTGALPEQYF.

This sequence joins TRBV20-1 and TRBJ1-5, with TRBD1 as a possible D gene (5 bases). Per the germline V gene, CDR1 is DFQATT and CDR2 is SNEGSKA (reference sequence). The CDR3 has 16 amino acids. Trimming removed 6 bases at V and 9 bases at J, with 27 bases between. The CDR3 DNA sequence: TGCAGTGCAGAGGTCGAGGGCAGGGAGGGTGGGCGGCCCCAGCATTTT. It specifies CSAEVEGREGGRPQHF.